This T cell receptor beta chain was recorded in a study of naive and memory T cell subsets (dated by TCRdb to the late 2010s). A note on the overall study: Sorted naive and memory T cell subsets from peripheral blood were analyzed in the study using a UMI-based, open-source pipeline for TCR alpha and beta sequencing. IgG serology results and the functional CMV T cell responses were in complete agreement. RNA was DNase-treated and reverse transcribed with TCR constant-region primers, mostly using SuperScript III.

Separate amplification of TCR alpha and beta chain libraries was performed from the second PCR step onward. The CMV status of each donor was determined by measuring IFNgamma production from CD4+ T cells after fresh PBMCs had been stimulated overnight with CMV viral lysate. CD4 T cells were positively selected with Miltenyi beads, followed by positive selection of CD8 T cells from the CD4-negative fraction. After staining for CD3, CD4, CD8, CD45RA, CD27 and a live/dead dye, cells were sorted on a BD Aria II into four subsets based on CD45RA and CD27. A few healthy volunteers provided blood, and each donor's sample was split into CD4 and CD8 T cells and then further divided into four differentiation subsets. Roughly 120 ml of peripheral blood was collected from each donor, and PBMC were isolated from the blood using Ficoll-Paque PLUS density-gradient centrifugation. Sorted cells were lysed in RLT buffer, after which RNA was extracted using a Qiagen RNeasy kit and stored at -80 degrees C.

In this sample, this clonotype turned up many times. No antigen is known for it. Nothing much larger sits one base from this clone, and base qualities are not available. Overall results and qualifications from the work: In both CD4 and CD8 cells, the Gini index increased while Shannon and inverse Simpson diversity decreased from naive through CM, EM and EMRA. Once error correction was done, more than 90% of naive TCR sequences showed up just once, which made the naive abundance distributions much steeper than those of the memory subsets. RNA-based TCR counts may be influenced by expression changes linked to T cell activation and differentiation. No ground truth was available to validate the repertoire findings for the naive and memory subsets. The abundance of TCRs followed a power law with an exponent that differed between naive and memory subsets yet stayed consistent across the three individuals. Single alpha or beta chain sequences, rather than paired alpha/beta receptors, were used to define clonotypes.

Counted from cysteine to phenylalanine, this CDR3 has 12 amino acids. Here the CDR3 DNA is all that survives: 36 bases in frame from base 1. V and J lose 6 bases and 1 base, and a span of 6 bases separates them. The germline V gene gives CDR1 as MNHEY and CDR2 as SVGEGT. The method behind the library was UMI-ligation and nested PCR. To cover both TRBC1 and TRBC2, the beta constant-region primer consisted of an equimolar mix of two oligonucleotides. T4 RNA ligase 1 ligated a single-stranded oligonucleotide carrying the SP2 primer and a 12-nucleotide UMI to the cDNA 3' end. Four rounds of PCR were used to amplify ligated cDNA, with nested alpha and beta constant-region primers being used together with the SP2 primer. The ligation reaction was kept at 16 degrees C for 20-24 hours. PCR2 was typically run as a SYBR Green qPCR and stopped at a predetermined threshold to prevent over-amplification. All purifications after the first were performed with Agencourt AMPure XP magnetic beads. Libraries were quantified by Qubit and checked on a TapeStation, with a main peak expected near 650 bp. Pooled libraries were sequenced on an Illumina MiSeq with v2 2x251 paired-end kits, typically giving roughly 0.85-2.2 million reads per sample. Each sample's library went into the pool at about 4.2 nM, and about 4.5-8% PhiX was added to help with cluster recognition. The published analysis was carried out like this. V and J genes were assigned to Demultiplexor-processed FASTQ reads by Decombinator through tag matching, with a single base-pair mismatch being allowed. By using UMIs, Collapsinator corrected both sequencing errors and the frequency errors caused by PCR heterogeneity. TCRs were translated and CDR3s were extracted from the conserved cysteine to the FGXG phenylalanine by CDR3Translator, with non-productive sequences being flagged. Repertoires were subsampled to equal numbers of UMI-defined TCRs before Gini, Shannon entropy and inverse Simpson indices were calculated. Power-law fits to clonotype abundance distributions were performed by maximum likelihood within the linear range. For one naive CD8 sample, the pipeline and MIGEC produced similar UMI counts, unique TCR numbers and clonal distributions. Repertoires were searched for 7,322 CMV-associated CDR3 sequences compiled from VDJdb and a published dataset. Clones were called with MiXCR by TCRdb after fastp trimmed the public reads at Q25, and only in-frame beta chains were retained. Each CDR3 protein appears once, grouped with its most common genes and DNA. The authors' filters were not applied to this entry. Within this sample are 70,000 to 95,000 distinct CDR3 sequences, with 7% of them counted one time only. The ten largest clones represent more than 1.5% of the sample.

The chain couples TRBV6-2 or TRBV6-3 to TRBJ1-2, with the D gene too uncertain to name. The receptor comes from a human donor in good health. The specimen was central memory CD4+ T cells from blood. Reading the label with the study, this specimen's cell subset or site is: central memory, CD45RA- CD27+. The DNA reads TGTGCCAGCAGCGGAGTTAACTATGGCTACACCTTC. It translates as CASSGVNYGYTF.